The source of this T cell receptor (beta chain) is a study of blood T cell repertoires in COVID-19. Germline V gene data show CDR1 as KGHSH and CDR2 as LQKENI. This CDR3 contains 13 residues. V lost 2 bases and J lost 5; bases outside the gene matches: 2. Sequencing used immunoSEQ multiplex PCR; TCRdb keeps in-frame clones, though not all of them. The data contain some 100,000 clones, 85% to 90% of them singletons. The sequence was collected from a human donor with active COVID-19. The donor label of this sample is uncertain. The chain joins TRBV18 to TRBJ1-1; TRBD1 matches at 7 bases. The sample taken for sequencing was peripheral blood. CDR3: CASSPTGETEAFF. CDR3 DNA: TGTGCCAGCTCACCAACAGGGGAAACTGAAGCTTTCTTT.